One and the same sample provided the 7 T cell receptor beta chains below, sequenced in a study of glioma-infiltrating T cells after dendritic cell vaccination. As to time point: after dendritic cell vaccination, including at tumor progression/relapse. The protocol was immunoSEQ multiplex PCR, while the TCRdb copy is restricted to in-frame clones and leaves out a portion. The top ten hold less than 7% of the sample, which has tens of thousands of clones, roughly four fifths seen once. The material sequenced was blood, taken after dendritic cell vaccination. Source of these receptors: a human donor with glioblastoma.

This rearrangement joins TRBV19 to TRBJ1-2; 7 bases line up with TRBD1. Germline-derived CDR1 and CDR2 are LNHDA and SQIVND (reference sequence). CDR3 length equals 14 residues. Trimming removed 7 bases from V and 5 bases from J; junction bases left unmatched: 10. CDR3 in DNA: TGTGCCAGTACCCCAACGGACAGGAGGTATGGCTACACCTTC. This encodes CASTPTDRRYGYTF.

V and J are TRBV6-1 and TRBJ1-1; TRBD1 might be the D (6 bases). CDR1 is MNHNS, CDR2 SASEGT, per germline. Between the trimmed V and J ends, which lost 4 bases and 1 base, there was a span of 19 bases. This CDR3 contains 17 residues. The CDR3 nucleotides are TGTGCCAGCAGTGCGGGCCACAGGGCACGGGGGAACACTGAAGCTTTCTTT. Amino acid sequence: CASSAGHRARGNTEAFF.

The rearrangement joins TRBV4-2 to TRBJ1-2, with D perhaps TRBD1 (5 bases). CDR1 and CDR2 from the germline V gene are LGHNA and YNFKEQ. This CDR3 region has 18 residues. The V and J ends lost 0 bases and 0 bases respectively, with 17 bases between them. The CDR3 spells CASSQDGAVEGPNYGYTF. The CDR3 DNA sequence: TGTGCCAGCAGCCAAGATGGGGCGGTGGAGGGGCCTAACTATGGCTACACCTTC.

The V and J genes are TRBV6-6 and TRBJ1-6, with 7 positions matching TRBD1. This CDR3 contains 15 residues. J gave up 5 bases and V 10 bases, and 11 bases lay outside the gene matches. Germline V gene sequence: CDR1 MNHNY, CDR2 SVGAGI (reference sequence). This CDR3 is CAIRTGEGHNSPLHF. In nucleotides, the CDR3 is TGTGCCATCAGAACAGGGGAAGGTCATAATTCACCCCTCCACTTT.

The V gene is TRBV29-1, the J gene TRBJ1-1; D perhaps matches TRBD1 (5 bases). The germline gives CDR1 SQVTM, CDR2 ANQGSEA. The length of the CDR3 is 13 residues. V gave up 6 bases and J gave up 1 base, with 12 bases separating them. The CDR3 protein is CSVAMGGNTEAFF. In DNA form, the CDR3 reads TGCAGCGTCGCCATGGGGGGGAACACTGAAGCTTTCTTT. The full variable domain, with the rest looked up from reference TRBV29-1 and TRBJ1-1, is SAVISQKPSRDICQRGTSLTIQCQVDSQVTMMFWYRQQPGQSLTLIATANQGSEATYESGFVIDKFPISRPNLTFSTLTVSNMSPEDSSIYLCSVAMGGNTEAFFGQGTRLTVV.

The rearrangement joins TRBV19 to TRBJ1-5; D is unclear. The CDR3 spans 10 residues. Trimming removed 8 bases at V and 6 bases at J, with 5 bases between. CDR1 and CDR2 from the germline V gene are LNHDA and SQIVND (reference sequence). CDR3 in amino acids: CASGGQPQHF. The DNA of the CDR3 is TGTGCCAGTGGAGGTCAGCCCCAGCATTTT.

V is TRBV19 and J is TRBJ2-2, with 9 bases that match TRBD1. Germline assignment: CDR1 LNHDA and CDR2 SQIVND (reference sequence). Trimming removed 5 bases from V and 5 bases from J; junction bases left unmatched: 9. This CDR3 has 16 amino acids. The CDR3 region has the DNA TGTGCCAGTAGTGTCGAACAGGGGGCTAGGACCGGGGAGCTGTTTTTT. Encoded protein: CASSVEQGARTGELFF.